The following is a TCR beta chain sequence with its context. The sample belongs to a study of blood T cell repertoires in COVID-19. Study-wide context: Acute and convalescent COVID-19 specimens originated in the United States, Italy and Spain. T cells, B-cell-depleted T cells, or PBMCs supplied cDNA or gDNA.

Per germline, CDR1 MDHEN and CDR2 SYDVKM. The CDR3 consists of 15 residues. V lost 2 bases, J lost 2 bases, and 10 bases lay in between. Source study methods: Amplification of reference gene primers was used by the study to estimate nucleated cell counts. Profiled with immunoSEQ multiplex PCR; TCRdb holds only in-frame clones, not every one. D and trimming come from the DNA, and the V and J calls and clone size come from that table. This sample has 45,000 to 55,000 clones; roughly 84% occur once, and the top ten carry around 1.5%. The sequenced sample was peripheral blood. This TCR derives from a man between 45 and 60 years old with acute or convalescent COVID-19. The chain has TRBV28 and TRBJ1-5, with a tentative D call TRBD1 (5 bases). CDR3 protein: CASSLQGKGNQPQHF. As DNA, the CDR3 is TGTGCCAGCAGTTTACAGGGTAAGGGCAATCAGCCCCAGCATTTT.